This T cell receptor beta chain was recovered during a study of cytomegalovirus exposure and HLA in healthy donors. The V end was cut by 1 base, the J end by 5 bases, with 9 bases between. This CDR3 is 14 amino acids long. Germline V gene sequence: CDR1 MNHEY, CDR2 SMNVEV (reference sequence). In the PCR, 60 Vbeta and 13 Jbeta primers were used. The assay was immunoSEQ multiplex PCR, and TCRdb's table has in-frame clones only and misses some. Of tens of thousands of clones detected, just over 75% appear once; the ten largest clones hold roughly 3%. The V and J genes are TRBV27 and TRBJ1-5, with D perhaps TRBD1 (5 bases). This TCR was recovered from a man in his fifties or sixties in good health and CMV-seropositive. The sequenced sample consisted of PBMCs. This CDR3 is CASSLWQGHQPQHF. CDR3 in DNA: TGTGCCAGCAGTTTATGGCAGGGTCATCAGCCCCAGCATTTT.